Each of the 16 T cell receptor beta chains below was sequenced from the same sample in a study of cytomegalovirus exposure and HLA in healthy donors. PCR involved 60 Vbeta and 13 Jbeta primers. Sequenced by immunoSEQ multiplex PCR; TCRdb stores in-frame clones only, minus some. Among 80,000 to 95,000 clones listed, 70% to 80% were seen once. The sample comprised PBMCs. The receptors were gathered from a woman in her 40s in good health and CMV-seropositive.

The chain links TRBV7-8 to TRBJ1-1, with D maybe TRBD1 (5 bases). From germline, CDR1 is SGHVS and CDR2 FQNEAQ. CDR3 size: 15 residues. Trimming took 1 base from V and 0 from J, leaving 9 bases between them. In DNA form, the CDR3 reads TGTGCCAGCAGCTTAGGGGGCAGCATGAACACTGAAGCTTTCTTT. This gives the protein CASSLGGSMNTEAFF.

Worth noting for this clone: A junction end diverges from the germline sequence, so it may reflect a read error. V usage is TRBV6-4 and J usage is TRBJ2-1; 8 bases fit TRBD1. The CDR3 totals 16 residues. The germline gives CDR1 MRHNA, CDR2 SNTAGT. The CDR3 coding sequence is TGTACCAGCAGTGACCATGACAGGGGAAAGTACAATGAGCAGTTCTTC. Amino acids: CTSSDHDRGKYNEQFF.

This clone was detected a few times. The rearrangement links TRBV9 to TRBJ1-6; TRBD1 is a possible D gene (5 bases). The CDR3 is 15 residues long. V dropped 3 bases and J dropped 8 bases, with 15 bases sitting between them. Germline CDR1 is SGDLS and CDR2 is YYNGEE. The CDR3 DNA follows: TGTGCCAGCAGCGGAGGAGCCTCACAGGATTCACCCCTCCACTTT. Encoded protein: CASSGGASQDSPLHF.

This chain connects TRBV7-9 to TRBJ1-1; possibly TRBD1 for D (6 bases). Germline CDR1 is SEHNR and CDR2 is FQNEAQ (reference sequence). There are 11 residues in the CDR3. V was clipped by 4 bases and J by 7 bases, with 7 bases between them. The CDR3 DNA reads TGTGCCAGCAGCTCGACAGGTGAAGCTTTCTTT. This encodes CASSSTGEAFF. Full variable domain (rest looked up from reference TRBV7-9 and TRBJ1-1): DTGVSQNPRHKITKRGQNVTFRCDPISEHNRLYWYRQTLGQGPEFLTYFQNEAQLEKSRLLSDRFSAERPKGSFSTLEIQRTEQGDSAMYLCASSSTGEAFFGQGTRLTVV.

V and J are TRBV11-2 and TRBJ2-1, with D maybe TRBD1 (6 bases). V was pared by 1 base and J by 4 bases, with 8 bases between. CDR1 is SGHAT and CDR2 is FQNNGV in the germline V gene. The CDR3 consists of 14 residues. CDR3 nucleotides: TGTGCCAGCAGCTTAGTAGGGGGTTACAATGAGCAGTTCTTC. Translation: CASSLVGGYNEQFF. The full variable domain, completed using reference TRBV11-2 and TRBJ2-1, is EAGVAQSPRYKIIEKRQSVAFWCNPISGHATLYWYQQILGQGPKLLIQFQNNGVVDDSQLPKDRFSAERLKGVDSTLKIQPAKLEDSAVYLCASSLVGGYNEQFFGPGTRLTVL.

V and J are TRBV28 and TRBJ2-7, with 9 bases lining up with TRBD2. J gave up 4 bases and V 3 bases, and 16 bases lay outside the gene matches. Per the germline V gene, CDR1 is MDHEN and CDR2 is SYDVKM. The CDR3 is made up of 18 amino acids. The CDR3 region has the DNA TGTGCCAGCAGTTTCCCCCTACGTAGCGGGAGCCAATCGTACGAGCAGTACTTC. Its protein product is CASSFPLRSGSQSYEQYF.

This clone is a singleton in its sample. The chain joins TRBV10-3 to TRBJ2-2, with a tentative D call TRBD2 (6 bases). Germline V gene lookup returns CDR1 ENHRY and CDR2 SYGVKD. This CDR3 has 14 amino acids. The V end lost 6 bases, the J end lost 2 bases, and 10 bases lay between the germline ends. The DNA of the CDR3 is TGTGCCATCAGGGGACTGGCTAACACCGGGGAGCTGTTTTTT. Amino acids: CAIRGLANTGELFF.

The table lists this clone with a few counts. This sequence joins TRBV6-5 and TRBJ1-2; weak D call: TRBD1 (6 bases). V lost 6 bases and J lost 4, with 6 bases in between. The CDR3 contains 11 residues. CDR1 and CDR2 from the germline V gene are MNHEY and SVGAGI. The CDR3 loop reads CASRDSYGYTF. The CDR3 DNA sequence: TGTGCCAGCAGGGACAGCTATGGCTACACCTTC.

J is TRBJ2-2 and V is TRBV27; TRBD1 might be the D (5 bases). Germline values: CDR1 MNHEY, CDR2 SMNVEV (reference sequence). V gave up 4 bases and J gave up 5 bases, with 8 bases separating them. The CDR3 runs 13 residues. The CDR3 is CASSYRGTGELFF. CDR3 coding DNA: TGTGCCAGCAGTTATAGGGGAACCGGGGAGCTGTTTTTT.

The V and J genes are TRBV2 and TRBJ2-7, with 8 bases lining up with TRBD2. Germline V gene sequence: CDR1 SNHLY, CDR2 FYNNEI. The CDR3 spans 12 residues. The J segment lost 2 bases and the V segment lost 8 bases, leaving 2 bases of the junction unmatched. CDR3 bases: TGTGCCAGCCGGCGGGAGGCCTACGAGCAGTACTTC. Translating gives CASRREAYEQYF.

The chain combines TRBV27 with TRBJ2-1, with D tentatively TRBD2 (5 bases). The CDR3 is made up of 12 amino acids. V was cut by 9 bases and J by 6 bases, with 12 bases left in between. CDR1 MNHEY and CDR2 SMNVEV come from the germline V gene (reference sequence). The CDR3 spells CASLGVGNEQFF. For the CDR3, the DNA is TGTGCCAGTCTCGGGGTTGGCAATGAGCAGTTCTTC.

V usage is TRBV27 and J usage is TRBJ1-1; a weak D match, TRBD1 (6 bases). There are 14 residues in the CDR3. Deletions cut 5 bases from V and 3 bases from J, with 13 bases between. CDR1 is MNHEY and CDR2 is SMNVEV in the germline V gene (reference sequence). The CDR3 nucleotides are TGTGCCAGCAGTACCCAGGGGTGGGACACTGAAGCTTTCTTT. It encodes CASSTQGWDTEAFF.

The chain couples TRBV6-5 to TRBJ2-7; D unclear. Trimming removed 5 bases at V and 3 bases at J, with 17 bases between. CDR1 MNHEY and CDR2 SVGAGI come from the germline V gene. The CDR3 is 15 amino acids. This CDR3 reads CASSPSVMLVYEQYF. For the CDR3, the DNA is TGTGCCAGCAGTCCAAGCGTGATGCTAGTCTACGAGCAGTACTTC.

This clone has just one count. The J gene is TRBJ1-2, the V gene TRBV19; TRBD1 aligns across 7 bases. Germline V gives CDR1 LNHDA, CDR2 SQIVND (reference sequence). This CDR3 contains 14 residues. Trimming removed 3 bases from V and 4 bases from J; junction bases left unmatched: 5. CDR3 DNA: TGTGCCAGTAGTATCCAGACAGGGATCTATGGCTACACCTTC. Translation: CASSIQTGIYGYTF.

The chain links TRBV28 to TRBJ1-1; D unresolved. Germline lookup yields CDR1 MDHEN and CDR2 SYDVKM. The CDR3 sequence is 12 residues long. The V and J ends lost 7 bases and 7 bases respectively, with 13 bases between them. The CDR3 spells CASTPQVGEAFF. The CDR3 DNA reads as TGTGCCAGCACCCCGCAGGTTGGTGAAGCTTTCTTT. The whole variable domain, filled in from reference TRBV28 and TRBJ1-1, reads DVKVTQSSRYLVKRTGEKVFLECVQDMDHENMFWYRQDPGLGLRLIYFSYDVKMKEKGDIPEGYSVSREKKERFSLILESASTNQTSMYLCASTPQVGEAFFGQGTRLTVV.

The chain recombines TRBV4-1 with TRBJ1-4; TRBD1 might be the D (5 bases). The V gene's germline CDR1 is MGHRA and CDR2 YSYEKL. Trimming removed 3 bases at V and 8 bases at J, with 19 bases between. The CDR3 totals 16 residues. Written as DNA, the CDR3 is TGCGCCAGCAGCCACTACGGCGGGGGAGCAACGGAAAAACTGTTTTTT. Its translation: CASSHYGGGATEKLFF.